Here is one TCR beta chain with its context. Trimming pared 3 bases from V and 6 bases from J, leaving 16 bases between. The CDR3 runs to 15 residues. Germline CDR1 SGHDT, CDR2 YYEEEE. Here immunoSEQ multiplex PCR was the method, and the copy in TCRdb shows in-frame clones only, minus some. Of about 2 million clones listed, just under 95% are singletons. The data are from a study of shared clonotypes between healthy human individuals. Naive CD8 populations comprised CD45RO-negative cells positively selected for CCR7, excluding terminally differentiated effector memory CD45RA+ cells. The receptor was isolated from a man between 18 and 35 years old in good health. The sample comprised naive CD8+ T cells sorted from blood. V gene TRBV5-6 combines with J gene TRBJ2-1; a possible D gene is TRBD2 (5 bases). The CDR3 reads CASSWDTRKGNEQFF. The CDR3 DNA sequence: TGTGCCAGCAGCTGGGATACTAGAAAAGGCAATGAGCAGTTCTTC.